These 17 T cell receptor beta chains were all obtained from the same sample, sequenced in a study of T cell clusters in autoimmune cytopenias. Each sample's input was roughly 250 ng genomic DNA, 35,000 to 40,000 genome equivalents. TRB was amplified by touch-down multiplex PCR, primer pools A and B combined. TCRdb re-analyzed the multiplex PCR reads; it lists each CDR3 protein once, without DNA. Found here are approximately 7,700 distinct CDR3 sequences; the top ten clones hold 20% to 25%. These data were also filed under a second study, of T cell repertoires in aging, cancer and after chemotherapy.

Sequenced sample: peripheral blood. Receptor source: a human donor in good health.

The chain links TRBV30 to TRBJ1-2. Looked up from germline, CDR1 is GTSNPN and CDR2 is SVGIG (reference sequence). This CDR3 spans 12 amino acids. This CDR3 is CALMEDDYGYTF.

The V and J genes are TRBV6-5 and TRBJ1-5; TCRdb indicates TRBD1, and absent DNA this call remains unverified. The CDR3 extends over 18 amino acids. CDR1 and CDR2 (germline): MNHEY, SVGAGI. CDR3 sequence reads: CASIKERQGKPGDQPQHF.

This sequence joins TRBV11-2 and TRBJ2-1. The CDR3 is 14 amino acids. CDR1 and CDR2 from the germline V gene are SGHAT and FQNNGV. Here the CDR3 reads CASSLQTLGDEQFF.

This rearrangement joins TRBV18 to TRBJ2-1. This CDR3 is 13 amino acids long. Looked up from germline, CDR1 is KGHSH and CDR2 is LQKENI. Here the CDR3 reads CASSLLTYNEQFF.

This clonotype is medium-sized by frequency. The gene calls are TRBV29-1 and TRBJ1-2; TCRdb's D gene call, TRBD1, goes unchecked for lack of DNA. CDR3 length equals 13 residues. Germline V gene sequence: CDR1 SQVTM, CDR2 ANQGSEA. CDR3 protein: CSVVRQGVRGYTF.

According to its frequency, this clonotype is medium-sized (0.01 to 0.1%). V usage is TRBV12-3 or TRBV12-4 and J usage is TRBJ2-3. The CDR3 is 15 amino acids. Here the CDR3 reads CASSNFEDSTDTQYF.

This clonotype shows up as medium-sized by frequency. This rearrangement joins TRBV19 to TRBJ2-3; as DNA is missing, the TRBD1 call by TCRdb cannot be tested. The length of the CDR3 is 15 residues. Germline CDR1 is LNHDA and CDR2 is SQIVND (reference sequence). The CDR3 loop reads CASRNGQGRTDTQYF.

The CDR3 sequence: CAWSVPGNEKLFF. V is TRBV30 and J is TRBJ1-4. Per germline, CDR1 GTSNPN and CDR2 SVGIG (reference sequence). The CDR3 length is 13 residues.

The V call is TRBV5-6, the J call TRBJ2-1; the D call from TCRdb, TRBD2, cannot be confirmed without DNA. CDR3 length: 14 amino acids. Germline CDR1 reads SGHDT; CDR2 reads YYEEEE. The CDR3 is CASSFGLGKIEQFF.

The chain recombines TRBV18 with TRBJ2-7; TCRdb's D call of TRBD1 is untestable without DNA. Germline CDR1 is KGHSH and CDR2 is LQKENI. This CDR3 is built from 14 residues. This chain's CDR3 is CASSRAGQNYEQYF.

By frequency, this clonotype is medium-sized (0.01 to 0.1%). This chain joins TRBV19 and TRBJ1-2; TCRdb's D call, TRBD1, is unchecked because there is no DNA. This CDR3 contains 15 residues. CDR1 is LNHDA and CDR2 is SQIVND in the germline V gene (reference sequence). The chain's CDR3 is CASSSSGQSNYGYTF.

This clonotype ranks as medium-sized in terms of frequency. The chain links TRBV19 to TRBJ2-3; TCRdb's D call, TRBD2, is unchecked because there is no DNA. CDR1 is LNHDA, CDR2 SQIVND, per germline (reference sequence). The CDR3 consists of 15 residues. This chain's CDR3 is CASSRLAGSTDTQYF.

Judged by frequency, this clonotype is medium-sized. The gene calls are TRBV29-1 and TRBJ1-2; TCRdb calls TRBD1, which cannot be checked without DNA. CDR3 size: 11 residues. Looked up from germline, CDR1 is SQVTM and CDR2 is ANQGSEA. CDR3 region: CSDRQGDGYTF.

Measured by frequency, this clonotype is medium-sized (0.01 to 0.1%). The chain combines TRBV13 with TRBJ2-7; lacking DNA, the TRBD2 call made by TCRdb goes unchecked. This CDR3 region has 15 residues. In germline, CDR1 is PRHDT, CDR2 FYEKMQ (reference sequence). CDR3 sequence reads: CASSPPPTGAYEQYF.

The chain couples TRBV18 to TRBJ2-7; TCRdb returns TRBD1, unconfirmable since there is no DNA. From germline, CDR1 is KGHSH and CDR2 LQKENI. This CDR3 has 13 amino acids. The CDR3 sequence: CASSPFRDDEQYF.

The rearrangement uses TRBV7-2 and TRBJ2-7; TCRdb's assignment of TRBD2 cannot be checked, as there is no DNA. This CDR3 region has 14 residues. In germline, CDR1 is SGHTA, CDR2 FQGNSA. The CDR3 region is CASSLGTVGAEQYF.

The CDR3 sequence: CASSAIIVSYNEQFF. The rearrangement links TRBV6-1 to TRBJ2-1. The CDR3 loop spans 15 amino acids. Germline V lookup: CDR1 MNHNS, CDR2 SASEGT.